This TCR beta chain was captured by sequencing in a study of Ad26.COV2.S vaccination and SARS-CoV-2 variants (dated by TCRdb to the early 2020s). Context from the whole study: Vaccine-arm donors were drawn from COV1001, a multicentre, randomized, double-blind, placebo-controlled phase I-IIa trial of Ad26.COV2.S in healthy adults. Investigators remained blinded to trial group allocation during experiments and outcome assessment. Trial participants were randomized into five groups of five: low-dose or high-dose Ad26.COV2.S given once or twice, or placebo on both occasions. The specificity and breadth of SARS-CoV-2-reactive T cell receptors after Ad26.COV2.S vaccination were assessed by TCRbeta repertoire sequencing. Ad26.COV2.S was given intramuscularly at 5x10^10 or 1x10^11 viral particles, as a single shot or as two shots 56 days apart. A total of 32 samples were included in the TCR-sequenced set, comprising around 19 Ad26.COV2.S vaccine recipients, 5 placebo recipients and 8 SARS-CoV-2 convalescent individuals.

Taken with the paper, the label for treatment or condition translates to: around 19 received Ad26.COV2.S at low or high dose, single or two shots; roughly five received placebo; per-sample allocation not given. Repertoires of vaccine and placebo recipients were sequenced from samples taken on day 63 after the first injection. In Cohort 1b, about two dozen adults aged 18-55 years were enrolled at a single site in Boston, USA, between 29 July and 7 August 2020. As a vaccine, Ad26.COV2.S was a replication-incompetent adenovirus type 26 vector that expressed a prefusion-stabilized SARS-CoV-2 spike protein derived from the original Wuhan strain. The paper as a whole reports these results and caveats: It was noted by the authors that total T cell responses may have been underestimated by the TCR breadth and depth analyses. The study was not powered to compare responses between vaccine doses or regimens. Vaccine and placebo recipients had similar non-spike TCR breadth, a finding consistent with the vaccine containing only spike. After vaccination, spike-specific CD8+ and CD4+ T cell responses were reported to show substantial breadth. Ad26.COV2.S recipients had higher spike-specific TCR breadth than placebo recipients (P = 0.0014).

In the case of this clone: Its antigen is not yet known. No much larger clone is present one base from it, and per-base qualities are unavailable.

CDR1 and CDR2, per the germline V gene, are SGHTA and FQGNSA. The CDR3 spans 15 residues, from the cysteine through the phenylalanine. The sequence is cut down to CDR3 DNA, 45 bases in frame from base 1. V is cut by 5 bases and J by 4 bases, and the space between the germline ends is 14 bases. The immunoSEQ Assay was the method used to sequence TCRbeta CDR3 regions. After extraction, genomic DNA underwent amplification by bias-controlled multiplex PCR, followed by high-throughput sequencing. The paper's processing steps were these. To quantify the absolute abundance of each unique TCRbeta CDR3 region, sequences were collapsed and filtered. T cell fraction was estimated by normalization of TCRbeta template counts to usable DNA, with usable DNA being measured through amplification of reference genes present in all nucleated cells. Repertoire TCRs were annotated as SARS-CoV-2-specific by exact matching of V gene, CDR3 amino acid sequence and J gene to a known reactive TCR set. The reference SARS-CoV-2 TCR set was derived from MIRA and filtered for enrichment in COVID-19-positive ImmuneCODE repertoires, a step that removed public or cross-reactive TCRs. Based on the MIRA antigens, annotated TCRs were further analysed at the level of specific ORF or position within ORF. Breadth was defined as the number of annotated unique rearrangements divided by the total number of unique productive rearrangements, and depth was defined as the summed frequency of the annotated unique rearrangements. Two-sided Wilcoxon rank-sum tests were used to compare TCR breadth between groups. This is the immuneACCESS table as TCRdb keeps it, with only in-frame sequences that have V and J called. A part of the clones is gone; compared with another copy, unresolved V genes explain less than half, and the rest is unexplained. Clone size and the V and J calls come from that table; the DNA yielded D and trimming. The sample yields 380,000 or so clones; around 89% were counted once. The ten largest account for roughly 5% of the sample.

This clonotype originated in a person aged 18 to 59 who received the Ad26.COV2.S COVID-19 vaccine or a placebo. The sequences come from peripheral blood, collected in a trial of Ad26.COV2.S vaccine versus placebo. This sequence uses TRBV7-2 and TRBJ2-2, with a weak D call of TRBD2 (7 bases match). Read as DNA, the sequence is TGTGCCAGCAGCGTGGGGGGGCGAGGCACCGGGGAGCTGTTTTTT. The encoded protein is CASSVGGRGTGELFF. The CDR3 plus the reference TRBV7-2 and TRBJ2-2 genes for the other parts give the full variable domain: GAGVSQSPSNKVTEKGKDVELRCDPISGHTALYWYRQSLGQGLEFLIYFQGNSAPDKSGLPSDRFSAERTGGSVSTLTIQRTQQEDSAVYLCASSVGGRGTGELFFGEGSRLTVL.